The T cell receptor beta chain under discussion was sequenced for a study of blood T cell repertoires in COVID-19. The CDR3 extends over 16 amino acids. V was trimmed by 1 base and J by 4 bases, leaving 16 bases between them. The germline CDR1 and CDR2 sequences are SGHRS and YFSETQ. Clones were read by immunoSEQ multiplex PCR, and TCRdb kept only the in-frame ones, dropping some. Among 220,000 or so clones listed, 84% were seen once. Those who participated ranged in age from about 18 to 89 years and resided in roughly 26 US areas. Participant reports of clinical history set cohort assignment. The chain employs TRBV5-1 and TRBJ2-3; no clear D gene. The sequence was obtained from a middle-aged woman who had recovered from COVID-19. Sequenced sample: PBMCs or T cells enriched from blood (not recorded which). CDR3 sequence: CASSLSSVVVADTQYF. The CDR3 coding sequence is TGCGCCAGCAGCTTGTCATCGGTAGTCGTGGCAGATACGCAGTATTTT.